Below are 25 T cell receptor beta chains sequenced from a single sample in a study of cytomegalovirus exposure and HLA in healthy donors. In the PCR, 60 Vbeta and 13 Jbeta primers were used. The data were produced by immunoSEQ multiplex PCR, yet TCRdb's version contains in-frame clones alone and is incomplete. The sample has more than 80,000 clones, nearly 70% seen once; the top ten hold roughly 2.8%. The sample comprised PBMCs. These TCRs come from a man aged 50-60 years in good health and CMV-seronegative.

The chain links TRBV6-5 to TRBJ1-2; D ambiguous. The germline V gene has CDR1 MNHEY and CDR2 SVGAGI. Trimming removed 0 bases from V and 6 bases from J, with 8 bases in between. The length of the CDR3 is 13 residues. The CDR3 DNA follows: TGTGCCAGCAGTTACTCATCCGGGAATGGCTACACCTTC. The encoded protein is CASSYSSGNGYTF.

The genes are TRBV15 and TRBJ2-7; D gene unclear. The CDR3 consists of 13 residues. The germline gives CDR1 LNHNV, CDR2 YYDKDF (reference sequence). V was pared by 8 bases and J by 0 bases, with 11 bases between. CDR3 DNA: TGTGCCACCTCTTATGCAGGCTCCTACGAGCAGTACTTC. It codes for CATSYAGSYEQYF.

The genes are TRBV4-1 and TRBJ2-3; D possibly corresponds to TRBD1 (6 bases). V gave up 4 bases and J gave up 2 bases, with 10 bases separating them. This CDR3 is built from 14 residues. Germline values: CDR1 MGHRA, CDR2 YSYEKL. This CDR3 is CASSLGALTDTQYF. CDR3 bases: TGCGCCAGCAGCCTGGGGGCCCTCACAGATACGCAGTATTTT.

This clone occurred once. This rearrangement joins TRBV7-9 to TRBJ2-7; D might be TRBD1 (5 bases). The CDR3 covers 15 residues. Per germline, CDR1 SEHNR and CDR2 FQNEAQ (reference sequence). V lost 0 bases to trimming and J lost 2 bases, with 11 bases between them. CDR3 amino acids: CASSLAGLPTYEQYF. As DNA, the CDR3 is TGTGCCAGCAGCTTAGCGGGGCTACCTACCTACGAGCAGTACTTC. The whole variable domain, filled in from reference TRBV7-9 and TRBJ2-7, reads DTGVSQNPRHKITKRGQNVTFRCDPISEHNRLYWYRQTLGQGPEFLTYFQNEAQLEKSRLLSDRFSAERPKGSFSTLEIQRTEQGDSAMYLCASSLAGLPTYEQYFGPGTRLTVT.

The chain has TRBV6-5 and TRBJ1-2, with 7 positions matching TRBD1. Per germline, CDR1 MNHEY and CDR2 SVGAGI. V shed 7 bases and J 6 bases; nucleotides not matched to a gene: 8. This CDR3 is built from 13 residues. The CDR3 coding sequence is TGTGCCAGCACCTTAGCAGGGGGACATGGCTACACCTTC. Protein sequence: CASTLAGGHGYTF.

J is TRBJ2-7 and V is TRBV28; 8 bases map to TRBD1. The J segment lost 4 bases and the V segment lost 4 bases, leaving 3 bases of the junction unmatched. The CDR3 runs 13 residues. Germline V lookup: CDR1 MDHEN, CDR2 SYDVKM. CDR3 DNA sequence: TGTGCCAGCAGTTCAGGGGGCACTTACGAGCAGTACGTC. Translating it yields CASSSGGTYEQYV.

The gene calls are TRBV5-4 and TRBJ2-1, with D tentatively TRBD2 (6 bases). The CDR3 contains 14 residues. Germline V gene sequence: CDR1 SGHNT, CDR2 YYREEE (reference sequence). V shed 6 bases and J shed 2 bases, with 12 bases lying between them. This CDR3 is CASNAGGTYNEQFF. CDR3 coding DNA: TGTGCCAGCAACGCCGGCGGGACCTACAATGAGCAGTTCTTC.

This sequence joins TRBV4-1 and TRBJ2-7, with 9 bases lining up with TRBD1. J lost 4 bases, V lost 3 bases, and 7 bases had no gene match. The CDR3 consists of 15 residues. From germline, CDR1 is MGHRA and CDR2 YSYEKL. This chain's CDR3 is CASSQDYRGLYEQYF. In nucleotides, the CDR3 is TGCGCCAGCAGCCAGGACTACAGGGGGCTATACGAGCAGTACTTC.

This clone was counted only a few times. This chain connects TRBV5-6 to TRBJ2-3; D unclear. Germline lookup yields CDR1 SGHDT and CDR2 YYEEEE. Trimming pared 4 bases from V and 0 bases from J, leaving 3 bases between. This CDR3 is built from 12 residues. Here the CDR3 reads CASSLSTDTQYF. In nucleotides, the CDR3 is TGTGCCAGCAGCCTTAGCACAGATACGCAGTATTTT. The whole variable domain, remainder taken from reference TRBV5-6 and TRBJ2-3, is DAGVTQSPTHLIKTRGQQVTLRCSPKSGHDTVSWYQQALGQGPQFIFQYYEEEERQRGNFPDRFSGHQFPNYSSELNVNALLLGDSALYLCASSLSTDTQYFGPGTRLTVL.

In its sample, this clone was seen a few times. Because the CDR3 is missing its conserved closing phenylalanine or tryptophan, this is likely a read error. V usage is TRBV15 and J usage is TRBJ1-5; D may be TRBD1 (5 bases). V lost 3 bases and J lost 0, with 15 bases in between. This CDR3 is 17 amino acids long. Looked up from germline, CDR1 is LNHNV and CDR2 is YYDKDF (reference sequence). In DNA form, the CDR3 reads TGTGCCACCAGCAGGAAAACGAACAGGTTTAGCAATCAGCCCCAGCATGTT. Protein: CATSRKTNRFSNQPQHV.

The chain is built from TRBV5-1 and TRBJ2-1; 14 nucleotides align to TRBD2. The CDR3 covers 16 residues. The germline V gene has CDR1 SGHRS and CDR2 YFSETQ. Trimming took 4 bases from V and 10 from J; bases not matched to a gene: 10. The CDR3, as DNA: TGCGCCAGCAGCACCGGGACTAGCGGGAGTACTGGCGAGCAGTTCTTC. It encodes CASSTGTSGSTGEQFF.

The chain combines TRBV6-4 with TRBJ2-3; TRBD2 agrees at 10 bases. Germline trimming cut 7 bases from V and 5 bases from J; bases unmatched to any gene: 24. Germline V gene sequence: CDR1 MRHNA, CDR2 SNTAGT. The CDR3 is 20 residues long. CDR3 DNA: TGTGCCAGCAAGGATCGCCCGACGCTAGCGGGAGTTGCGAGGGAAGATACGCAGTATTTT. Its translation is CASKDRPTLAGVAREDTQYF.

This clone was observed a handful of times. The CDR3, as DNA: TGTGCCAGCAGTTACCAAGGACAGGGCTCTGAAGCTTTCTTT. Protein product: CASSYQGQGSEAFF. This chain connects TRBV6-6 to TRBJ1-1; 8 bases line up with TRBD1. Germline V gene data show CDR1 as MNHNY and CDR2 as SVGAGI (reference sequence). V was clipped by 2 bases and J by 6 bases; unmatched bases: 5. The CDR3 runs 14 residues.

The V and J genes are TRBV10-1 and TRBJ1-2; 12 bases are a match to TRBD1. This CDR3 is 14 amino acids long. Germline V gene sequence: CDR1 WNHNN, CDR2 SYGVQD (reference sequence). Trimming at V came to 4 bases and at J to 6 bases, leaving 3 bases not matched to a gene. In DNA form, the CDR3 reads TGCGCCAGCAGTGGGGACAGGGGGCTTAATGGCTACACCTTC. It yields the protein CASSGDRGLNGYTF.

The chain has TRBV7-3 and TRBJ2-1; 9 bases line up with TRBD1. Trimming removed 2 bases from V and 8 bases from J; junction bases left unmatched: 10. The CDR3 is made up of 16 amino acids. Germline CDR1 reads SGHTA; CDR2 reads FQGTGA. CDR3: CASSLGRGQGGDEQFF. The CDR3 DNA sequence: TGTGCCAGCAGCTTAGGGCGGGGACAGGGTGGCGATGAGCAGTTCTTC.

The V and J genes are TRBV5-1 and TRBJ2-3; D is ambiguous. The CDR3 is 13 residues long. Germline V CDR1 and CDR2: SGHRS, YFSETQ. The V end lost 4 bases, the J end lost 1 base, and 7 bases lay between the germline ends. CDR3 DNA sequence: TGCGCCAGCAGCAAACCAGGCACAGATACGCAGTATTTT. Residues: CASSKPGTDTQYF. Full variable domain (missing parts from reference TRBV5-1 and TRBJ2-3): KAGVTQTPRYLIKTRGQQVTLSCSPISGHRSVSWYQQTPGQGLQFLFEYFSETQRNKGNFPGRFSGRQFSNSRSEMNVSTLELGDSALYLCASSKPGTDTQYFGPGTRLTVL.

The V gene is TRBV7-9, the J gene TRBJ2-3; D is possibly TRBD2 (5 bases). V was shortened by 3 bases and J by 5 bases, with 15 bases between the two germline ends. Per the germline V gene, CDR1 is SEHNR and CDR2 is FQNEAQ (reference sequence). CDR3 length equals 15 residues. Here the CDR3 DNA reads TGTGCCAGCAGCTTCGGTCGAGGGAAAATAGATACGCAGTATTTT. This translates into CASSFGRGKIDTQYF.

This clone was counted only a few times. This chain uses TRBV9 with TRBJ1-3, with a possible D match to TRBD1 (5 bases). The germline V and J ends were trimmed by 0 bases and 4 bases, with 14 bases remaining between them. Per the germline V gene, CDR1 is SGDLS and CDR2 is YYNGEE. The CDR3 covers 16 residues. The CDR3 coding sequence is TGTGCCAGCAGCGTAGCTACCGGAGGGGTAGGAAACACCATATATTTT. Protein product: CASSVATGGVGNTIYF.

This sequence joins TRBV18 and TRBJ2-7; no clear D gene. Deletions cut 3 bases from V and 5 bases from J, with 11 bases between. CDR3 size: 13 residues. Looked up from germline, CDR1 is KGHSH and CDR2 is LQKENI. In nucleotides, the CDR3 is TGTGCCAGCTCACCGGCGCCAGGCCACGAGCAGTACTTC. Its protein product is CASSPAPGHEQYF.

The V gene is TRBV7-9, the J gene TRBJ2-3, with D maybe TRBD2 (5 bases). CDR3 length: 15 amino acids. Between the trimmed V and J ends, which lost 4 bases and 1 base, there was a span of 12 bases. CDR1 is SEHNR and CDR2 is FQNEAQ in the germline V gene (reference sequence). For the CDR3, the DNA is TGTGCCAGCAGCTCAGGACTTCGGGGCACAGATACGCAGTATTTT. This gives the protein CASSSGLRGTDTQYF.

CDR3 sequence reads: CASSLILNTEAFF. CDR3 in DNA: TGTGCCAGCAGCTTGATACTTAACACTGAAGCTTTCTTT. This chain links TRBV5-6 with TRBJ1-1; D is ambiguous. The germline V gene encodes CDR1 SGHDT and CDR2 YYEEEE. Trimming left V 1 base short and J 2 bases short, with 6 bases between. CDR3 length: 13 amino acids.

This rearrangement joins TRBV27 to TRBJ2-1, with 10 bases lining up with TRBD2. The J segment lost 10 bases and the V segment lost 0 bases, leaving 15 bases of the junction unmatched. The CDR3 runs 18 residues. In germline, CDR1 is MNHEY, CDR2 SMNVEV (reference sequence). CDR3 sequence (DNA): TGTGCCAGCAGTTTATCCCAGCGGGAGGGCCCCGGATCGTGGGAGCAGTTCTTC. Its translation is CASSLSQREGPGSWEQFF.

The table lists this clone with a count of one. The V call is TRBV7-6, the J call TRBJ1-1; weak D call: TRBD1 (5 bases). CDR1 is SGHVS, CDR2 FNYEAQ, per germline. The CDR3 spans 16 residues. V was pared by 2 bases and J by 0 bases, with 13 bases between. CDR3 sequence reads: CASSLHAGDLNTEAFF. CDR3 DNA sequence: TGTGCCAGCAGCTTACATGCCGGGGACTTGAACACTGAAGCTTTCTTT. The full variable domain, in which reference TRBV7-6 and TRBJ1-1 provide the parts outside the CDR3, is GAGVSQSPRYKVTKRGQDVALRCDPISGHVSLYWYRQALGQGPEFLTYFNYEAQQDKSGLPNDRFSAERPEGSISTLTIQRTEQRDSAMYRCASSLHAGDLNTEAFFGQGTRLTVV.

This rearrangement joins TRBV2 to TRBJ1-6, with 11 nucleotides matching TRBD1. The CDR3 runs 15 residues. Germline values: CDR1 SNHLY, CDR2 FYNNEI. V gave up 3 bases and J gave up 8 bases; unmatched junction bases: 3. As DNA, the CDR3 is TGTGCCAGCAGTGACGTGGACAGGGGGCATTCACCCCTCCACTTT. Its protein product is CASSDVDRGHSPLHF.

This clone was found once. The DNA of the CDR3 is TGTGCCAGCAGCTCCTATAGACAGGACAGCGAGCAGTACTTC. It specifies CASSSYRQDSEQYF. The chain joins TRBV5-6 to TRBJ2-7, with D perhaps TRBD1 (6 bases). The CDR3 runs to 14 residues. Trimming cost V 3 bases and J 6 bases, with 16 bases left between them. In germline, CDR1 is SGHDT, CDR2 YYEEEE.